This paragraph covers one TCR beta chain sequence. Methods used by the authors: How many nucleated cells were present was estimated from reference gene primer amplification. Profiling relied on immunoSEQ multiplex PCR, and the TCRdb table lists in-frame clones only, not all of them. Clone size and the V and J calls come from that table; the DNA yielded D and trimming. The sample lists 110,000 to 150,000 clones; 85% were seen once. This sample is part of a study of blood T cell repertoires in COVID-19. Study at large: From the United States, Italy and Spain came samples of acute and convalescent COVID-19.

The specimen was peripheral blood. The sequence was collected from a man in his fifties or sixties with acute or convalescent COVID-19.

CDR3 sequence: CASSLSGGGENYGYTF. CDR3 sequence (DNA): TGTGCCAGCAGTTTATCAGGGGGAGGAGAGAACTATGGCTACACCTTC. The genes are TRBV28 and TRBJ1-2, with TRBD1 matching 7 bases. J was trimmed by 2 bases and V by 1 base; bases with no gene match: 7. Germline values: CDR1 MDHEN, CDR2 SYDVKM. The CDR3 length is 16 residues.